The 31 T cell receptor beta chains below all came from one sample that was sequenced in a study of cytomegalovirus exposure and HLA in healthy donors. Assay used: immunoSEQ multiplex PCR; TCRdb lists only in-frame clones, some missing. This sample yields approximately 170,000 clones, of which just under 85% are seen a single time; 2% to 2.5% belongs to the top ten. Sequencing was carried out using PBMCs. The receptor source for this set is a man younger than 40 in good health and CMV-seropositive.

Points on this clone: Germline and junction disagree at one end, which may indicate a read error. The rearrangement links TRBV4-1 to TRBJ1-1; perhaps TRBD1 as D (5 bases). The CDR3 consists of 15 residues. Germline CDR1 reads MGHRA; CDR2 reads YSYEKL. The CDR3 loop is CASSLEGQANAEAFF. The CDR3 nucleotides are TGCGCCAGCAGCCTAGAGGGGCAGGCGAACGCTGAAGCTTTCTTT.

This clone showed up just a few times. The chain links TRBV19 to TRBJ2-7, with D possibly matching TRBD2 (6 bases). The germline CDR1 and CDR2 sequences are LNHDA and SQIVND (reference sequence). The CDR3 is 11 residues long. V lost 9 bases, J lost 4 bases, and 10 bases lay in between. CDR3 DNA sequence: TGTGCCAGCGGGGGACCATACGAGCAGTACTTC. Encoded protein: CASGGPYEQYF.

Regarding this clone: The same CDR3 arises from other DNA sequences in this sample as well. V usage is TRBV6-5 and J usage is TRBJ2-7; D is ambiguous. The germline V and J ends were trimmed by 0 bases and 3 bases, with 6 bases remaining between them. CDR1 is MNHEY and CDR2 is SVGAGI in the germline V gene. The CDR3 consists of 13 residues. CDR3 sequence reads: CASSYSRSYEQYF. DNA of the CDR3: TGTGCCAGCAGTTACTCTAGGAGCTACGAGCAGTACTTC.

V is TRBV11-3 and J is TRBJ2-1, with D perhaps matching TRBD1 (5 bases). The CDR3 is 15 amino acids. Germline loops: CDR1 SGHNT, CDR2 YENEEA. V shed 1 base and J shed 10 bases, with 17 bases lying between them. In DNA form, the CDR3 reads TGTGCCAGCAGCTTAGGGGGCTCAGGGTTCGGGGAGCAGTTCTTC. Encoded protein: CASSLGGSGFGEQFF. The full variable domain, completed using reference TRBV11-3 and TRBJ2-1, is EAGVVQSPRYKIIEKKQPVAFWCNPISGHNTLYWYLQNLGQGPELLIRYENEEAVDDSQLPKDRFSAERLKGVDSTLKIQPAELGDSAVYLCASSLGGSGFGEQFFGPGTRLTVL.

V usage is TRBV27 and J usage is TRBJ1-1; D is undetermined. The CDR3 consists of 13 residues. From germline, CDR1 is MNHEY and CDR2 SMNVEV (reference sequence). The ends were cut back, 3 bases at V and 4 bases at J, with 9 bases in the middle. The CDR3 loop reads CASSLMGRTEAFF. The CDR3 DNA reads TGTGCCAGCAGTTTGATGGGCCGCACTGAAGCTTTCTTT.

The genes are TRBV6-6 and TRBJ2-7; D perhaps matches TRBD1 (5 bases). With 2 bases removed from V and 0 bases from J, the gap between germline ends came to 11 bases. CDR3 size: 15 residues. The germline V gene has CDR1 MNHNY and CDR2 SVGAGI (reference sequence). The CDR3 DNA sequence: TGTGCCAGCAGTTACGCGTCAGGGCACTCCTACGAGCAGTACTTC. Amino acid sequence: CASSYASGHSYEQYF.

The chain combines TRBV9 with TRBJ2-1; TRBD2 matches at 7 bases. The V segment lost 0 bases and the J segment 9 bases; nucleotides outside the gene matches: 15. CDR1 is SGDLS and CDR2 is YYNGEE in the germline V gene. CDR3 length equals 17 residues. Here the CDR3 reads CASSVDSSGPLSGEQFF. In DNA form, the CDR3 reads TGTGCCAGCAGCGTAGATTCTAGCGGCCCTCTCAGCGGTGAGCAGTTCTTC.

This chain uses TRBV19 with TRBJ2-7; 8 bases map to TRBD2. The CDR3 has 10 residues. Germline CDR1 reads LNHDA; CDR2 reads SQIVND (reference sequence). The CDR3 DNA is TGTTCGGGGGGGCCCTACGAGCAGTACTTC. Residues: CSGGPYEQYF.

The rearrangement uses TRBV6-1 and TRBJ2-7, with unresolved D. The CDR3 is made up of 14 amino acids. Germline V lookup: CDR1 MNHNS, CDR2 SASEGT. V was pared by 4 bases and J by 0 bases, with 10 bases between. CDR3 amino acids: CASSGRGVSYEQYF. The CDR3 nucleotides are TGTGCCAGCAGTGGCCGAGGAGTCTCCTACGAGCAGTACTTC.

The CDR3 coding sequence is TGTGCCAGCGGGGGGAACAGGGGAGTTGGCTACACCTTC. As protein: CASGGNRGVGYTF. The chain combines TRBV27 with TRBJ1-2; 7 nucleotides match TRBD1. CDR1 and CDR2 from the germline V gene are MNHEY and SMNVEV (reference sequence). The CDR3 loop spans 13 amino acids. J gave up 7 bases and V 8 bases, and 10 bases lay outside the gene matches.

This clone appeared once. The chain employs TRBV9 and TRBJ2-3, with D perhaps matching TRBD2 (7 bases). Trimming removed 0 bases at V and 8 bases at J, with 16 bases between. Per the germline V gene, CDR1 is SGDLS and CDR2 is YYNGEE. The CDR3 runs to 15 residues. CDR3 protein: CASSVGGGASGTQYF. CDR3 coding DNA: TGTGCCAGCAGCGTAGGAGGGGGGGCCTCAGGTACGCAGTATTTT.

The gene calls are TRBV11-3 and TRBJ2-1; 10 nucleotides agree with TRBD2. Per the germline V gene, CDR1 is SGHNT and CDR2 is YENEEA. V trimming: 5 bases; J trimming: 11 bases; junction bases outside the gene matches: 6. The CDR3 spans 13 residues. The CDR3 DNA sequence: TGTGCCAGCAGCCAAAGTAGCGGGGGGAAGCAGTTCTTC. The encoded protein is CASSQSSGGKQFF.

J is TRBJ1-4 and V is TRBV7-9, with 9 positions matching TRBD1. Germline assignment: CDR1 SEHNR and CDR2 FQNEAQ (reference sequence). CDR3 length equals 17 residues. The ends lost 3 bases at V and 3 bases at J; junction bases unmatched: 8. The chain's CDR3 is CASSFPDRGRANEKLFF. In DNA form, the CDR3 reads TGTGCCAGCAGCTTTCCGGACAGGGGCAGGGCTAATGAAAAACTGTTTTTT.

This clone was recorded once. V usage is TRBV5-6 and J usage is TRBJ2-2; 8 bases match TRBD1. The CDR3 consists of 16 residues. V gave up 4 bases and J gave up 3 bases; unmatched junction bases: 8. Germline CDR1 reads SGHDT; CDR2 reads YYEEEE. As DNA, the CDR3 is TGTGCCAGCAGCACTGACAGGGGCATCGACACCGGGGAGCTGTTTTTT. Its protein product is CASSTDRGIDTGELFF.

The J gene is TRBJ2-7, the V gene TRBV11-2; perhaps TRBD1 as D (6 bases). Germline-derived CDR1 and CDR2 are SGHAT and FQNNGV. V was pared by 1 base and J by 1 base, with 11 bases between. This CDR3 region has 15 residues. For the CDR3, the DNA is TGTGCCAGCAGCTTAGGTTGGCAGGGGTCCTACGAGCAGTACTTC. Translating it yields CASSLGWQGSYEQYF.

A note on this clone: A read error may produce the germline difference seen at one junction end. The chain recombines TRBV7-7 with TRBJ2-5; the D gene is possibly TRBD1 (5 bases). Germline values: CDR1 SSHAT, CDR2 FNYEAQ (reference sequence). The CDR3 is made up of 16 amino acids. CDR3: CASSLLPRAPQETQYF. CDR3 sequence (DNA): TGTGCTAGCAGCTTACTCCCCAGGGCGCCACAAGAGACCCAGTACTTC.

This clone appeared once. The chain joins TRBV27 to TRBJ2-7; 8 nucleotides agree with TRBD2. The CDR3 sequence is 14 residues long. V dropped 3 bases and J dropped 0; count of bases not matched to a gene: 1. Per the germline V gene, CDR1 is MNHEY and CDR2 is SMNVEV (reference sequence). The CDR3, as DNA: TGTGCCAGCAGTTTTAGCGGGGACTCCTACGAGCAGTACTTC. Its translation is CASSFSGDSYEQYF.

This sequence joins TRBV9 and TRBJ2-2, with 7 positions matching TRBD1. The germline V gene has CDR1 SGDLS and CDR2 YYNGEE. Losses at the gene ends were 4 bases for V and 3 bases for J; bases not matched to a gene: 9. The CDR3 totals 16 residues. The chain's CDR3 is CASSTSGTAYTGELFF. CDR3 bases: TGTGCCAGCAGCACGTCCGGGACAGCCTACACCGGGGAGCTGTTTTTT.

The chain recombines TRBV5-6 with TRBJ2-3; TRBD1 matches at 8 bases. Germline CDR1 and CDR2: SGHDT and YYEEEE. The V segment lost 9 bases and the J segment 7 bases; nucleotides outside the gene matches: 10. The CDR3 extends over 13 amino acids. CDR3 in amino acids: CATQGAGANTQYF. CDR3 DNA: TGTGCCACCCAGGGGGCCGGAGCGAATACGCAGTATTTT. Full variable domain (rest looked up from reference TRBV5-6 and TRBJ2-3): DAGVTQSPTHLIKTRGQQVTLRCSPKSGHDTVSWYQQALGQGPQFIFQYYEEEERQRGNFPDRFSGHQFPNYSSELNVNALLLGDSALYLCATQGAGANTQYFGPGTRLTVL.

V is TRBV4-1 and J is TRBJ2-1; 16 bases are shared with TRBD2. Germline V CDR1 and CDR2: MGHRA, YSYEKL. J gave up 2 bases and V 2 bases, and 3 bases lay outside the gene matches. CDR3 length: 18 residues. The CDR3 DNA sequence: TGCGCCAGCAGCCAACAGGGGACTAGCGGGGGGGCCTACAATGAGCAGTTCTTC. As protein: CASSQQGTSGGAYNEQFF.

This chain uses TRBV7-9 with TRBJ2-6; no definite D call. The CDR3 runs to 14 residues. Per germline, CDR1 SEHNR and CDR2 FQNEAQ (reference sequence). Trimming took off 5 bases at V and 0 bases at J, with 5 bases between the two ends. The CDR3 loop is CASSLFSGANVLTF. Written as DNA, the CDR3 is TGTGCCAGCAGCCTATTCTCTGGGGCCAACGTCCTGACTTTC.

The chain carries TRBV7-3 and TRBJ1-6, with TRBD1 matching over 7 bases. CDR1 is SGHTA and CDR2 is FQGTGA in the germline V gene. J was trimmed by 7 bases and V by 6 bases; bases with no gene match: 6. This CDR3 is 14 amino acids long. The CDR3 DNA is TGTGCCAGCAGGCGGGACAGCGAGAATTCACCCCTCCACTTT. Encoded protein: CASRRDSENSPLHF.

The rearrangement joins TRBV2 to TRBJ1-1; weak D call: TRBD1 (6 bases). Germline assignment: CDR1 SNHLY and CDR2 FYNNEI. V lost 3 bases and J lost 9, with 14 bases in between. The CDR3 is 13 residues long. The CDR3 region has the DNA TGTGCCAGCAGTGAGAGGGGGATCCCTAAAGCTTTCTTT. Translated, it gives CASSERGIPKAFF.

This chain connects TRBV27 to TRBJ2-2; 10 bases match TRBD1. V lost 4 bases, J lost 7 bases, and 3 bases stayed unmatched. CDR3 size: 14 residues. Germline V gene sequence: CDR1 MNHEY, CDR2 SMNVEV (reference sequence). In DNA form, the CDR3 reads TGTGCCAGCAGTTGGACAGGGGGAGTCGGGGAGCTGTTTTTT. Translated: CASSWTGGVGELFF.

The CDR3 nucleotides read TGCGCCAGCAGCCTTGGACAGGGCGATTGGGAGCAGTTCTTC. Its translation is CASSLGQGDWEQFF. The V call is TRBV5-1, the J call TRBJ2-1; 8 nucleotides line up with TRBD1. The CDR3 has 14 amino acids. The germline gives CDR1 SGHRS, CDR2 YFSETQ. V lost 4 bases and J lost 10; bases outside the gene matches: 10.

This chain uses TRBV4-2 with TRBJ2-7, with D possibly TRBD2 on 7 matching bases. This CDR3 has 16 residues. CDR1 and CDR2 from the germline V gene are LGHNA and YNFKEQ. Trimming removed 0 bases at V and 0 bases at J, with 12 bases between. In nucleotides, the CDR3 is TGTGCCAGCAGCCAAGATACGGGGGGCCTCTCCTACGAGCAGTACTTC. It encodes CASSQDTGGLSYEQYF.

The J gene is TRBJ2-2, the V gene TRBV15; the D is unclear. The CDR3 has 15 residues. CDR1 LNHNV and CDR2 YYDKDF come from the germline V gene (reference sequence). Trimming shortened V by 1 base and J by 3 bases, and 9 bases separated the two germline ends. CDR3 sequence reads: CATSRGNRHTGELFF. In DNA form, the CDR3 reads TGTGCCACCAGCAGAGGTAACAGACACACCGGGGAGCTGTTTTTT.

The V call is TRBV5-4, the J call TRBJ2-2; a possible D gene is TRBD2 (6 bases). V lost 3 bases to trimming and J lost 5 bases, with 23 bases between them. The CDR3 consists of 18 residues. Germline lookup yields CDR1 SGHNT and CDR2 YYREEE (reference sequence). The CDR3 spells CASSSRLGGGASTGELFF. The CDR3 DNA reads as TGTGCCAGCAGCTCAAGACTGGGCGGAGGGGCCTCGACCGGGGAGCTGTTTTTT.

V gene TRBV25-1 combines with J gene TRBJ1-2; D not certain. The CDR3 is 13 residues long. The germline V gene has CDR1 MGHDK and CDR2 SYGVNS. V dropped 6 bases and J dropped 3 bases, with 11 bases sitting between them. As DNA, the CDR3 is TGTGCCAGCAGGCGCGGGGTTGACTATGGCTACACCTTC. It translates to CASRRGVDYGYTF.

This clone was counted a single time. The gene calls are TRBV2 and TRBJ2-7, with 8 bases aligning to TRBD1. With 10 bases clipped from V and 0 bases from J, the junction kept 11 bases outside the gene matches. From germline, CDR1 is SNHLY and CDR2 FYNNEI. This CDR3 contains 15 residues. CDR3 loop: CATNGQGGASYEQYF. The CDR3 nucleotides read TGTGCCACCAACGGACAGGGAGGAGCCTCCTACGAGCAGTACTTC. Full variable domain (missing parts from reference TRBV2 and TRBJ2-7): EPEVTQTPSHQVTQMGQEVILRCVPISNHLYFYWYRQILGQKVEFLVSFYNNEISEKSEIFDDQFSVERPDGSNFTLKIRSTKLEDSAMYFCATNGQGGASYEQYFGPGTRLTVT.

The chain is built from TRBV20-1 and TRBJ2-5, with D perhaps matching TRBD1 (6 bases). Trimming cost V 5 bases and J 3 bases, with 7 bases left between them. Germline CDR1 reads DFQATT; CDR2 reads SNEGSKA (reference sequence). The CDR3 consists of 11 residues. The CDR3 spells CSAWTEETQYF. The DNA for the CDR3 is TGCAGTGCTTGGACAGAAGAGACCCAGTACTTC.